These T cell receptor beta chains were read from a single sample in a study of neurological immune-mediated disorders. TCRdb fed the 5' RACE reads into MiXCR, producing one record per CDR3 protein. The table records tens of thousands of distinct CDR3 sequences, around 5.3% of them present only once. Material for sequencing was CD4+ T cells from blood. Receptors originate from a woman aged 18-35 years with multiple sclerosis. Each CDR3 is given without its conserved first and last residue. Fields, in order: D gene, J gene, V gene, CDR3 protein. The D gene is left open where the match is weak.

NA	TRBJ2-5	TRBV3-1	ASSWDHQETQY
NA	TRBJ1-1	TRBV6-5	ASSREGAEAF
NA	TRBJ1-2	TRBV20-1	STGKGMGGYT
NA	TRBJ1-2	TRBV6-2/TRBV6-3	ASSYTAFSGYT
TRBD1	TRBJ1-5	TRBV9	ASSGTGPGQPQH
NA	TRBJ2-5	TRBV9	ASSFSTGQETQY
NA	TRBJ1-2	TRBV5-4	ASRTDIHGYT
NA	TRBJ2-5	TRBV20-1	SARDGVAVGQTQY
TRBD2	TRBJ2-7	TRBV5-1	ASSLGPSGLQGEQY
NA	TRBJ2-5	TRBV5-1	ASSRIAGTQETQY
TRBD1	TRBJ1-1	TRBV20-1	SGGQGTMNTEAF
NA	TRBJ2-7	TRBV2	ASGRPPNYEQY
NA	TRBJ2-4	TRBV9	ASSLTGVPKNIQY
TRBD2	TRBJ2-1	TRBV27	ASSTSSGRSYNEQF
TRBD1	TRBJ1-4	TRBV7-8	ASSPRQGENEKLF
TRBD1	TRBJ1-6	TRBV9	ASSVGQGVTNSPLH
NA	TRBJ1-1	TRBV11-2	ASSSLLKNTEAF
NA	TRBJ2-3	TRBV6-6	ASRLVVGDTQY
NA	TRBJ1-1	TRBV15	ATSREGAGDTEAF